This passage covers 19 T cell receptor beta chains from one sample sequenced in a study of memory CD4+ T cells and cytomegalovirus serostatus. The sort gate was single viable CD3+CD4+CD8-CD45RO+ cells for memory CD4+ T cells. Assay used: immunoSEQ multiplex PCR; TCRdb lists only in-frame clones, some missing. The sample has 40,000 to 55,000 clones, 80% seen once. Input material: memory CD4+ T cells from blood. These receptors all come from an adult in good health and CMV-seropositive.

V gene TRBV2 combines with J gene TRBJ1-1; the D is unclear. This CDR3 has 15 residues. Trimming removed 1 base at V and 0 bases at J, with 9 bases between. From germline, CDR1 is SNHLY and CDR2 FYNNEI. The CDR3 loop is CASSEVPGMNTEAFF. DNA for the CDR3: TGTGCCAGCAGTGAAGTCCCCGGTATGAACACTGAAGCTTTCTTT.

Written as DNA, the CDR3 is TGTGCCAGTAGTCAGGGGGGGAACACAGATACGCAGTATTTT. Its protein is CASSQGGNTDTQYF. The chain links TRBV19 to TRBJ2-3, with D perhaps matching TRBD1 or TRBD2 (7 bases each). This CDR3 is built from 14 residues. Between the trimmed V and J ends, which lost 5 bases and 2 bases, there was a span of 11 bases. Germline CDR1 reads LNHDA; CDR2 reads SQIVND (reference sequence). The whole variable domain, filled in from reference TRBV19 and TRBJ2-3, reads DGGITQSPKYLFRKEGQNVTLSCEQNLNHDAMYWYRQDPGQGLRLIYYSQIVNDFQKGDIAEGYSVSREKKESFPLTVTSAQKNPTAFYLCASSQGGNTDTQYFGPGTRLTVL.

This clone has just one count. The J gene is TRBJ2-2, the V gene TRBV5-4, with 9 bases lining up with TRBD1. Germline V gene data show CDR1 as SGHNT and CDR2 as YYREEE (reference sequence). The trim removed 0 bases at V and 4 bases at J, leaving 4 bases unmatched. This CDR3 is built from 16 residues. This CDR3 reads CASSLGGQGATGELFF. CDR3 sequence (DNA): TGTGCCAGCAGCTTGGGGGGACAGGGAGCCACCGGGGAGCTGTTTTTT.

This chain connects TRBV6-6 to TRBJ1-2, with no clear D. Germline V gives CDR1 MNHNY, CDR2 SVGAGI (reference sequence). V lost 1 base and J 7 bases, leaving 10 bases between the germline ends. The CDR3 loop spans 13 amino acids. The CDR3 sequence: CASSYFSEGGYTF. In DNA form, the CDR3 reads TGTGCCAGCAGTTACTTTTCGGAGGGTGGCTACACCTTC.

The chain uses TRBV9 and TRBJ2-6; 8 nucleotides agree with TRBD2. CDR3 length: 15 amino acids. Losses at the gene ends were 3 bases for V and 2 bases for J; bases not matched to a gene: 1. The germline CDR1 and CDR2 sequences are SGDLS and YYNGEE. The CDR3 DNA reads as TGTGCCAGCAGCGGAGCGGGGGCTGGGGCCAACGTCCTGACTTTC. It is translated as CASSGAGAGANVLTF.

The chain recombines TRBV4-3 with TRBJ2-5; 7 nucleotides align to TRBD2. The V and J ends lost 0 bases and 9 bases, in that order; junction bases with no gene match: 10. Germline-derived CDR1 and CDR2 are LGHNA and YSLEER. The CDR3 runs to 15 residues. CDR3 DNA: TGCGCCAGCAGCCAAGATACGCAGCGGGGTGCCTCCCAGTACTTC. Encoded protein: CASSQDTQRGASQYF.

The chain is built from TRBV5-5 and TRBJ1-1, with 9 positions matching TRBD1. This CDR3 contains 13 residues. Germline V gives CDR1 SGHKS, CDR2 YYEKEE (reference sequence). V was clipped by 4 bases and J by 5 bases; unmatched bases: 3. The CDR3: CASSPGQGTEAFF. The CDR3 DNA reads TGTGCCAGCAGCCCCGGACAGGGGACTGAAGCTTTCTTT. Using reference TRBV5-5 and TRBJ1-1 for the parts outside the CDR3, the full variable domain is DAGVTQSPTHLIKTRGQQVTLRCSPISGHKSVSWYQQVLGQGPQFIFQYYEKEERGRGNFPDRFSARQFPNYSSELNVNALLLGDSALYLCASSPGQGTEAFFGQGTRLTVV.

The rearrangement links TRBV27 to TRBJ2-3; D unresolved. Germline values: CDR1 MNHEY, CDR2 SMNVEV (reference sequence). The ends were cut back, 5 bases at V and 2 bases at J, with 11 bases in the middle. This CDR3 spans 14 amino acids. The CDR3 region has the DNA TGTGCCAGCAGTCTTCTCTCGGACACAGATACGCAGTATTTT. It codes for CASSLLSDTDTQYF.

The V call is TRBV9, the J call TRBJ2-1; either TRBD1 or TRBD2 may supply D (5 bases each). Per germline, CDR1 SGDLS and CDR2 YYNGEE. Trimming removed 2 bases at V and 2 bases at J, with 11 bases between. CDR3 length: 15 amino acids. As DNA, the CDR3 is TGTGCCAGCAGCGTCGGGGCGGGTGCCTACAATGAGCAGTTCTTC. Translation gives CASSVGAGAYNEQFF. Variable domain in full (rest from reference TRBV9 and TRBJ2-1): DSGVTQTPKHLITATGQRVTLRCSPRSGDLSVYWYQQSLDQGLQFLIQYYNGEERAKGNILERFSAQQFPDLHSELNLSSLELGDSALYFCASSVGAGAYNEQFFGPGTRLTVL.

The gene calls are TRBV9 and TRBJ1-5; a weak D match, TRBD1 (6 bases). The length of the CDR3 is 14 residues. Trimming shortened V by 3 bases and J by 9 bases, and 16 bases separated the two germline ends. The germline gives CDR1 SGDLS, CDR2 YYNGEE. As DNA, the CDR3 is TGTGCCAGCAGCGGATACAGGGCGAGTGGGCCCCAGCATTTT. This codes for CASSGYRASGPQHF.

CDR3 in DNA: TGTGCCAGCTCATGGCTTCAACCAGGCACAGATACGCAGTATTTT. It encodes CASSWLQPGTDTQYF. The chain is built from TRBV18 and TRBJ2-3; no clear D. The CDR3 has 15 residues. Germline loops: CDR1 KGHSH, CDR2 LQKENI. Trimming took 5 bases from V and 1 from J, leaving 13 bases between them.

The gene calls are TRBV11-2 and TRBJ1-1; D not resolved. V lost 5 bases and J 6 bases, leaving 22 bases between the germline ends. The CDR3 loop spans 16 amino acids. CDR1 and CDR2 from the germline V gene are SGHAT and FQNNGV. CDR3 in amino acids: CASSMEVFGRRAEAFF. The CDR3 DNA follows: TGTGCCAGCAGCATGGAGGTATTTGGCCGCCGGGCTGAAGCTTTCTTT.

The rearrangement uses TRBV10-3 and TRBJ2-2, with 9 bases matching TRBD1. V trimming: 0 bases; J trimming: 1 base; junction bases outside the gene matches: 3. Germline V CDR1 and CDR2: ENHRY, SYGVKD. This CDR3 is 17 amino acids long. The CDR3 sequence: CAISESGTGKNTGELFF. DNA of the CDR3: TGTGCCATCAGTGAGTCAGGGACAGGGAAGAACACCGGGGAGCTGTTTTTT.

The V call is TRBV27, the J call TRBJ2-1, with TRBD2 as a possible D gene (6 bases). This CDR3 has 15 amino acids. CDR1 MNHEY and CDR2 SMNVEV come from the germline V gene (reference sequence). Trimming removed 3 bases at V and 7 bases at J, with 16 bases between. The DNA for the CDR3 is TGTGCCAGCAGTTTTAGTTCGGAGCGGGTAAATGAGCAGTTCTTC. Protein sequence: CASSFSSERVNEQFF.

This rearrangement joins TRBV27 to TRBJ1-1, with a weak D call TRBD1 (6 bases). The CDR3 covers 14 residues. Germline-derived CDR1 and CDR2 are MNHEY and SMNVEV (reference sequence). The germline V and J ends were trimmed by 6 bases and 8 bases, with 19 bases remaining between them. CDR3 residues: CASRGGPGTPEAFF. The CDR3 nucleotides are TGTGCCAGCAGGGGGGGGCCCGGGACACCAGAAGCTTTCTTT.

The chain combines TRBV27 with TRBJ1-1; D is unclear. The V gene's germline CDR1 is MNHEY and CDR2 SMNVEV (reference sequence). The CDR3 is made up of 18 amino acids. V was trimmed by 2 bases and J by 3 bases, leaving 22 bases between them. CDR3 sequence: CASSLAWGGSRADTEAFF. CDR3 DNA: TGTGCCAGCAGTTTAGCTTGGGGAGGCAGTCGGGCGGACACTGAAGCTTTCTTT.

The chain is built from TRBV21-1 and TRBJ1-3; the tabulated D call, TRBD1, remains unverified against the DNA. TRBV21-1 is recorded as a pseudogene. The CDR3 spans 18 residues. The CDR3 spells CASSKVIQDHCSGNTIYF. The CDR3 bases are TGTGCCAGCAGCAAAGTCATACAGGACCACTGCTCTGGAAACACCATATATTTT.

The chain uses TRBV2 and TRBJ1-4, with TRBD1 matching over 7 bases. CDR1 is SNHLY and CDR2 is FYNNEI in the germline V gene. Trimming took 7 bases from V and 3 from J; bases not matched to a gene: 5. The CDR3 runs 14 residues. DNA for the CDR3: TGTGCCAGCACGTTGGGACAGTCTAATGAAAAACTGTTTTTT. Protein sequence: CASTLGQSNEKLFF.

The rearrangement joins TRBV5-1 to TRBJ1-1; D is perhaps TRBD1 (5 bases). V was pared by 5 bases and J by 1 base, with 9 bases between. The CDR3 consists of 13 residues. Germline values: CDR1 SGHRS, CDR2 YFSETQ. The DNA of the CDR3 is TGCGCCAGCAGGGAGCAGGGGAACACTGAAGCTTTCTTT. Translated: CASREQGNTEAFF.